A single sample gave rise to the 31 T cell receptor beta chains below, sequenced in a study of cytomegalovirus exposure and HLA in healthy donors. Method: immunoSEQ multiplex PCR; TCRdb's copy keeps in-frame clones and lacks some. The table shows 80,000 to 100,000 clones, with approximately 90% occurring only once. The specimen was PBMCs. Receptors originate from a man aged 25-40 years in good health and CMV-seronegative.

The rearrangement uses TRBV28 and TRBJ2-7; D ambiguous. In germline, CDR1 is MDHEN, CDR2 SYDVKM. CDR3 length: 14 residues. V lost 6 bases and J 2 bases, leaving 14 bases between the germline ends. In DNA, the CDR3 is TGTGCCAGCAGCGAACAGCAAGCTACCTACGAGCAGTACTTC. Protein sequence: CASSEQQATYEQYF. The full variable domain, completed using reference TRBV28 and TRBJ2-7, is DVKVTQSSRYLVKRTGEKVFLECVQDMDHENMFWYRQDPGLGLRLIYFSYDVKMKEKGDIPEGYSVSREKKERFSLILESASTNQTSMYLCASSEQQATYEQYFGPGTRLTVT.

J is TRBJ2-1 and V is TRBV4-1; 10 positions agree with TRBD2. Germline V gene sequence: CDR1 MGHRA, CDR2 YSYEKL. The CDR3 sequence is 16 residues long. V was clipped by 4 bases and J by 4 bases; unmatched bases: 7. DNA of the CDR3: TGCGCCAGCAGCCCATCGCTAGCGGGAGTTTACAATGAGCAGTTCTTC. It codes for CASSPSLAGVYNEQFF.

The genes are TRBV6-7 and TRBJ2-5; D remains ambiguous. TRBV6-7 is an open reading frame, and its role is uncertain. The germline V and J ends were trimmed by 6 bases and 2 bases, with 13 bases remaining between them. The CDR3 sequence is 14 residues long. The CDR3 DNA reads TGTGCCAGCAGGGCACGACACCGACAAGAGACCCAGTACTTC. It codes for CASRARHRQETQYF.

The table lists this clone with a few counts. The V gene is TRBV6-5, the J gene TRBJ2-7; 10 bases match TRBD1. Per the germline V gene, CDR1 is MNHEY and CDR2 is SVGAGI. This CDR3 region has 15 residues. Trimming took 2 bases from V and 6 from J; bases not matched to a gene: 7. CDR3 nucleotide sequence: TGTGCCAGCAGTTACACGAGGACAGGGGGATTCGAGCAGTACTTC. Its protein is CASSYTRTGGFEQYF.

The chain recombines TRBV9 with TRBJ1-1; D not resolved. This CDR3 spans 13 amino acids. With 1 base removed from V and 7 bases from J, the gap between germline ends came to 11 bases. Germline CDR1 reads SGDLS; CDR2 reads YYNGEE. The CDR3 region is CASSVSSDGEAFF. In DNA, the CDR3 is TGTGCCAGCAGCGTATCTAGCGACGGTGAAGCTTTCTTT.

The gene calls are TRBV25-1 and TRBJ1-1, with TRBD1 identical over 9 bases. V shed 6 bases, J shed 6 bases, and the junction held 11 bases outside the gene matches. There are 15 residues in the CDR3. Germline V CDR1 and CDR2: MGHDK, SYGVNS. The CDR3 DNA sequence: TGTGCCAGCAGGACCCGGGACAGGGAAGTAGCTGAAGCTTTCTTT. Its translation is CASRTRDREVAEAFF.

V gene TRBV5-1 combines with J gene TRBJ2-1; TRBD2 aligns across 9 bases. V lost 0 bases to trimming and J lost 8 bases; unmatched junction nucleotides: 9. The CDR3 runs to 16 residues. CDR1 and CDR2 from the germline V gene are SGHRS and YFSETQ. CDR3 coding DNA: TGCGCCAGCAGCTTGGGGGCTAGCGGGGATGTAGATGAGCAGTTCTTC. It codes for CASSLGASGDVDEQFF.

The chain couples TRBV28 to TRBJ2-5; D might be TRBD1 (6 bases). V was pared by 5 bases and J by 5 bases, with 12 bases between. The CDR3 runs to 13 residues. Per the germline V gene, CDR1 is MDHEN and CDR2 is SYDVKM. The CDR3 sequence is CASSAGVAETQYF. The DNA of the CDR3 is TGTGCCAGCAGTGCAGGGGTTGCGGAGACCCAGTACTTC.

This clone was counted between two and nine times. This rearrangement joins TRBV5-4 to TRBJ1-5, with TRBD1 matching 7 bases. This CDR3 has 14 residues. V shed 4 bases and J 3 bases; nucleotides not matched to a gene: 4. Germline assignment: CDR1 SGHNT and CDR2 YYREEE (reference sequence). CDR3 amino acids: CASSPGTDNQPQHF. The CDR3 coding sequence is TGTGCCAGCAGCCCTGGGACAGACAATCAGCCCCAGCATTTT. Filled out from reference TRBV5-4 and TRBJ1-5, the complete variable domain reads ETGVTQSPTHLIKTRGQQVTLRCSSQSGHNTVSWYQQALGQGPQFIFQYYREEENGRGNFPPRFSGLQFPNYSSELNVNALELDDSALYLCASSPGTDNQPQHFGDGTRLSIL.

The CDR3 bases are TGTGGGGTAGGGGGTGAGGCCACCTACGAGCAGTACTTC. It translates to CGVGGEATYEQYF. J is TRBJ2-7 and V is TRBV28, with a tentative D call TRBD1 (6 bases). Germline V CDR1 and CDR2: MDHEN, SYDVKM. The CDR3 extends over 13 amino acids.

The chain couples TRBV29-1 to TRBJ2-4, with a weak D call TRBD1 (6 bases). Germline CDR1 reads SQVTM; CDR2 reads ANQGSEA. The length of the CDR3 is 14 residues. The ends were cut back, 5 bases at V and 0 bases at J, with 11 bases in the middle. The CDR3 region is CSVTGNPAKNIQYF. Here the CDR3 DNA reads TGCAGCGTTACAGGGAACCCAGCCAAAAACATTCAGTACTTC.

The chain has TRBV5-1 and TRBJ1-2; weak D call: TRBD1 (6 bases). The CDR3 totals 11 residues. Per germline, CDR1 SGHRS and CDR2 YFSETQ. Trimming stripped 4 bases from V and 13 bases from J, with 14 bases between. CDR3 region: CASSLDSTTTF. CDR3 sequence (DNA): TGCGCCAGCAGCCTGGACAGCACGACCACCTTC. The whole variable domain, filled in from reference TRBV5-1 and TRBJ1-2, reads KAGVTQTPRYLIKTRGQQVTLSCSPISGHRSVSWYQQTPGQGLQFLFEYFSETQRNKGNFPGRFSGRQFSNSRSEMNVSTLELGDSALYLCASSLDSTTTFGSGTRLTVV.

The V gene is TRBV9, the J gene TRBJ1-4; D uncertain. This CDR3 is 17 amino acids long. Germline loops: CDR1 SGDLS, CDR2 YYNGEE. Trimming left V 4 bases short and J 7 bases short, with 23 bases between. CDR3 sequence reads: CASSRQPERRLFEKLFF. CDR3 bases: TGTGCCAGCAGCCGGCAACCCGAAAGAAGACTTTTTGAAAAACTGTTTTTT.

The J gene is TRBJ1-1, the V gene TRBV5-8; TRBD1 is a possible D gene (5 bases). In germline, CDR1 is SGHTS, CDR2 YDEGEE. The CDR3 extends over 16 amino acids. With 0 bases removed from V and 5 bases from J, the gap between germline ends came to 17 bases. The DNA of the CDR3 is TGTGCCAGCAGCTTGGATTGGCGCAGGGTGAGGACTGAAGCTTTCTTT. Translation gives CASSLDWRRVRTEAFF.

DNA for the CDR3: TGTGCCACCAGCGTGGAGAGGACAGATACGCAGTATTTT. Translated, it gives CATSVERTDTQYF. This chain connects TRBV15 to TRBJ2-3; no clear D gene. The V end lost 5 bases, the J end lost 3 bases, and 9 bases lay between the germline ends. Germline-derived CDR1 and CDR2 are LNHNV and YYDKDF (reference sequence). The CDR3 length is 13 residues.

CDR3 nucleotide sequence: TGTGCCACTCACGAGGACAGGGGATTTAGCTCTGGGGCCAACGTCCTGACTTTC. Amino acid sequence: CATHEDRGFSSGANVLTF. V and J are TRBV28 and TRBJ2-6, with 9 bases matching TRBD1. After removal of 10 bases from V and 0 bases from J, the junction contained 13 bases not matched to a gene. This CDR3 is 18 amino acids long. Germline V gene sequence: CDR1 MDHEN, CDR2 SYDVKM.

The J gene is TRBJ1-2, the V gene TRBV29-1; D gene uncertain. This CDR3 is 12 amino acids long. Trimming cost V 4 bases and J 4 bases, with 10 bases left between them. CDR1 and CDR2 (germline): SQVTM, ANQGSEA. CDR3 loop: CSVGAGVYGYTF. CDR3 nucleotide sequence: TGCAGCGTTGGGGCCGGGGTCTATGGCTACACCTTC.

As concerns this clone: One junction end disagrees with the germline gene, perhaps due to a read error. The chain has TRBV7-8 and TRBJ1-2; 8 bases line up with TRBD1. From germline, CDR1 is SGHVS and CDR2 FQNEAQ. This CDR3 region has 12 residues. As DNA, the CDR3 is TGTGCCAGCAGCGCGATGGGACAGGCGTCAGGCTTC. As protein: CASSAMGQASGF. The whole variable domain, filled in from reference TRBV7-8 and TRBJ1-2, reads GAGVSQSPRYKVAKRGQDVALRCDPISGHVSLFWYQQALGQGPEFLTYFQNEAQLDKSGLPSDRFFAERPEGSVSTLKIQRTQQEDSAVYLCASSAMGQASGFGSGTRLTVV.

This chain uses TRBV25-1 with TRBJ1-2; 7 nucleotides align to TRBD1. Germline CDR1 and CDR2: MGHDK and SYGVNS. V lost 6 bases to trimming and J lost 8 bases; unmatched junction nucleotides: 15. The CDR3 has 15 residues. The DNA for the CDR3 is TGTGCCAGCAGCCCCGAGGCGAGACAGGGTATGGGCTACACCTTC. Its protein product is CASSPEARQGMGYTF.

The CDR3 reads CASSLYSGALYGYTF. The CDR3 nucleotides read TGTGCCAGCAGCTTATATTCAGGGGCCCTCTATGGCTACACCTTC. The J gene is TRBJ1-2, the V gene TRBV7-2; weak D call: TRBD1 (6 bases). The CDR3 is 15 residues long. Trimming pared 2 bases from V and 4 bases from J, leaving 14 bases between. The germline V gene encodes CDR1 SGHTA and CDR2 FQGNSA.

This clone occurred a few times. The J gene is TRBJ2-7, the V gene TRBV27; a weak D match, TRBD1 (5 bases). The V and J ends lost 5 bases and 7 bases respectively, with 12 bases between them. The CDR3 spans 12 residues. Germline V CDR1 and CDR2: MNHEY, SMNVEV (reference sequence). The CDR3 sequence: CASSPQGGEQYF. In nucleotides, the CDR3 is TGTGCCAGCAGTCCGCAGGGTGGAGAGCAGTACTTC.

The chain joins TRBV5-6 to TRBJ1-5; a possible D gene is TRBD1 (6 bases). CDR1 and CDR2 (germline): SGHDT, YYEEEE. V lost 3 bases and J lost 5, with 18 bases in between. This CDR3 region has 16 residues. The CDR3 sequence is CASSSKTGLWDQPQHF. The DNA of the CDR3 is TGTGCCAGCAGCTCTAAAACAGGGCTGTGGGATCAGCCCCAGCATTTT.

This sequence joins TRBV11-2 and TRBJ2-4; D unclear. The CDR3 spans 17 residues. CDR1 and CDR2 (germline): SGHAT, FQNNGV. With 5 bases removed from V and 0 bases from J, the gap between germline ends came to 17 bases. CDR3 sequence (DNA): TGTGCCAGCAGCCCCTTTACAGTGGGTGTAGCCAAAAACATTCAGTACTTC. Translated: CASSPFTVGVAKNIQYF.

V is TRBV2 and J is TRBJ2-2; D is perhaps TRBD2 (6 bases). Looked up from germline, CDR1 is SNHLY and CDR2 is FYNNEI. This CDR3 is 17 amino acids long. Trimming cost V 6 bases and J 5 bases, with 22 bases left between them. The CDR3 nucleotides read TGTGCCAGCAGCGTGGGATGGGTAGCGGAAGAAACCGGGGAGCTGTTTTTT. Residues: CASSVGWVAEETGELFF.

The chain employs TRBV7-3 and TRBJ2-1, with 10 bases aligning to TRBD2. This CDR3 spans 18 amino acids. The V gene end was trimmed by 5 bases and the J gene end by 0 bases; junction bases not matched to a gene: 10. Germline V lookup: CDR1 SGHTA, CDR2 FQGTGA. The CDR3 region is CASSATAGGPGSYNEQFF. In DNA, the CDR3 is TGTGCCAGCAGCGCCACAGCGGGAGGGCCGGGCTCCTACAATGAGCAGTTCTTC.

The chain carries TRBV7-8 and TRBJ2-5; D is possibly TRBD1 (5 bases). The germline V gene encodes CDR1 SGHVS and CDR2 FQNEAQ. Between the trimmed V and J ends, which lost 4 bases and 5 bases, there was a span of 14 bases. The CDR3 consists of 14 residues. The CDR3 nucleotides are TGTGCCAGCAGCTACAGGCCGGTGGGGGAGACCCAGTACTTC. The encoded protein is CASSYRPVGETQYF. The complete variable domain, with remaining parts taken from reference TRBV7-8 and TRBJ2-5, reads GAGVSQSPRYKVAKRGQDVALRCDPISGHVSLFWYQQALGQGPEFLTYFQNEAQLDKSGLPSDRFFAERPEGSVSTLKIQRTQQEDSAVYLCASSYRPVGETQYFGPGTRLLVL.

The chain combines TRBV28 with TRBJ2-2; 9 bases agree with TRBD1. The V gene's germline CDR1 is MDHEN and CDR2 SYDVKM. V gave up 6 bases and J gave up 0 bases; unmatched junction bases: 11. This CDR3 is 18 amino acids long. CDR3 nucleotide sequence: TGTGCCAGCAGAATCACAGGGGGCTGGACTACGAACACCGGGGAGCTGTTTTTT. It is translated as CASRITGGWTTNTGELFF.

V is TRBV7-6 and J is TRBJ1-3; TRBD1 matches at 8 bases. Germline V CDR1 and CDR2: SGHVS, FNYEAQ. The CDR3 contains 16 residues. V dropped 5 bases and J dropped 8; count of bases not matched to a gene: 14. CDR3 nucleotides: TGTGCCAGCAGCGGACCAGGGGGCATTAGCGGTGACACCATATATTTT. Translated: CASSGPGGISGDTIYF.

This chain connects TRBV7-2 to TRBJ2-5, with TRBD1 matching over 7 bases. CDR3 size: 15 residues. Germline trimming cut 5 bases from V and 0 bases from J; bases unmatched to any gene: 6. From germline, CDR1 is SGHTA and CDR2 FQGNSA. Written as DNA, the CDR3 is TGTGCCAGCAGCCAGTCCGGGACAGACCAAGAGACCCAGTACTTC. It encodes CASSQSGTDQETQYF.

CDR3 in amino acids: CASSPMGGRTEAFF. The CDR3 DNA sequence: TGTGCCAGCTCACCAATGGGGGGGAGGACTGAAGCTTTCTTT. V usage is TRBV18 and J usage is TRBJ1-1; D is possibly TRBD1 (5 bases). V was shortened by 2 bases and J by 5 bases, with 12 bases between the two germline ends. The germline CDR1 and CDR2 sequences are KGHSH and LQKENI. This CDR3 is built from 14 residues.

V is TRBV7-3 and J is TRBJ2-3; no reliable D call. The CDR3 sequence is 14 residues long. Germline CDR1 reads SGHTA; CDR2 reads FQGTGA. V dropped 3 bases and J dropped 2 bases, with 9 bases sitting between them. The CDR3 here is CASSFRQNTDTQYF. CDR3 DNA: TGTGCCAGCAGCTTCCGCCAGAACACAGATACGCAGTATTTT.